Sequencing of this TCR beta chain was carried out in a study of blood T cell repertoires in COVID-19. Study-wide context: COVID-19 samples from acute and convalescent phases originated in the United States, Italy and Spain. Sources were T cells, B-cell-depleted T cells, or PBMCs; the material itself was cDNA or gDNA.

In the source study's methods: Nucleated cell counts were estimated from reference gene primer amplification. Profiling relied on immunoSEQ multiplex PCR, and the TCRdb table lists in-frame clones only, not all of them. That table supplies the V and J calls and clone size; D and trimming were determined from the DNA. Altogether 96,000 or so clones are present, around nine tenths being singletons, with the ten largest covering around 4.3%. It was during active infection that Seattle patients were enrolled and then longitudinally followed. CDR3 length equals 15 residues. CDR1 and CDR2 (germline): LNHDA, SQIVND (reference sequence). V shed 4 bases and J shed 1 base, with 12 bases lying between them.

Sequencing was carried out using peripheral blood. This TCR derives from a human donor with COVID-19, enrolled during active disease. The donor label of this sample is uncertain. The chain employs TRBV19 and TRBJ2-3; no clear D gene. CDR3: CASSTLVGGTDTQYF. The CDR3 nucleotides read TGTGCCAGTAGTACGCTAGTTGGAGGCACAGATACGCAGTATTTT.